This T cell receptor beta chain was identified during a study of patients and donors after allogeneic stem cell transplantation. Only a few counts were recorded for this clonotype. TCRdb recomputed calls from the RT-PCR reads with MiXCR, one row per CDR3 protein. The repertoire holds a few hundred thousand distinct CDR3 sequences, with over 30% as singletons. J gave up 3 bases and V 3 bases, and 3 bases lay outside the gene matches. The CDR3 loop spans 14 amino acids. CDR1 MNHEY and CDR2 SMNVEV come from the germline V gene (reference sequence). This receptor was obtained from a human donor who was either an allogeneic HSCT recipient or a stem cell or donor lymphocyte infusion donor (not recorded which). It is not recorded whose cells these are; they may come from a transplant donor. What was sequenced was blood, either unsorted or a sorted T cell fraction (not recorded which). The chain has TRBV27 and TRBJ1-1; TRBD1 aligns across 8 bases. CDR3 coding DNA: TGTGCCAGCAGTTTGACAGGGGAGGACACTGAAGCTTTCTTT. It specifies CASSLTGEDTEAFF.